The sequence of this TCR beta chain was determined in a study of control samples from healthy donors and cancer patients. V shed 1 base and J 3 bases; nucleotides not matched to a gene: 6. CDR1 is KGHDR and CDR2 is SFDVKD in the germline V gene. CDR3 length: 16 amino acids. Profiled with immunoSEQ multiplex PCR; TCRdb holds only in-frame clones, not every one. The repertoire includes 63,000 or so clones, over 85% of them detected once, and approximately 5.5% sits in the top ten. This receptor was obtained from a man between 60 and 75 years old with colorectal cancer. The V call is TRBV24-1, the J call TRBJ2-3, with 7 bases lining up with TRBD2. Sequencing was performed on PBMCs. The CDR3 nucleotides are TGTGCCACCAGTGATTTTATGCGGGGGAGGACAGATACGCAGTATTTT. Its protein product is CATSDFMRGRTDTQYF.